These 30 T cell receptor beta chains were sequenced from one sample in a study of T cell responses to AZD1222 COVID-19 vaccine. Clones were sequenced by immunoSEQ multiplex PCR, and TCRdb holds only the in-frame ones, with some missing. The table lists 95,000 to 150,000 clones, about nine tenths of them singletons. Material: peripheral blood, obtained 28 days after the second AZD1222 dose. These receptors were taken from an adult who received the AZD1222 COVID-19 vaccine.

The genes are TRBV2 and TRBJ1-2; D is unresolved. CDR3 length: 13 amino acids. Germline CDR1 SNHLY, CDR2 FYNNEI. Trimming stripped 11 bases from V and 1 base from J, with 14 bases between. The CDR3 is CACGADGNYGYTF. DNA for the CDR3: TGTGCCTGCGGCGCAGACGGTAACTATGGCTACACCTTC.

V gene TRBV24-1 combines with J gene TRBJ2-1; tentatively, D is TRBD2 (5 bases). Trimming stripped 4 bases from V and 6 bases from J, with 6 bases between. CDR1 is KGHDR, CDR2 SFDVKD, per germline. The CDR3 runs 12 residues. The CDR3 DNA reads TGTGCCACCAGTGAGAGCGGCAATGAGCAGTTCTTC. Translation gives CATSESGNEQFF.

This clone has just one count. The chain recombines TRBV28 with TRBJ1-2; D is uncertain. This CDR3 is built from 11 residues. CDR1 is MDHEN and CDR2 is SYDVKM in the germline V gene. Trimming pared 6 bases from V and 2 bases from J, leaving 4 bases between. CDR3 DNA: TGTGCCAGCAGCCGAAACTATGGCTACACCTTC. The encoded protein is CASSRNYGYTF.

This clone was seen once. The CDR3 here is CASSVGAGEAFF. The CDR3, as DNA: TGTGCCAGCAGCGTGGGCGCGGGCGAGGCTTTCTTT. This chain joins TRBV9 and TRBJ1-1; D not resolved. The germline V gene encodes CDR1 SGDLS and CDR2 YYNGEE. V shed 2 bases and J shed 11 bases, with 13 bases lying between them. This CDR3 is 12 amino acids long.

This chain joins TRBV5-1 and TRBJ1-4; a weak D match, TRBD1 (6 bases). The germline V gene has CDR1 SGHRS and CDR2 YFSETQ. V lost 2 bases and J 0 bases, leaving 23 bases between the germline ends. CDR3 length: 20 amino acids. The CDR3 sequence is CASSFSDSGIDEATNEKLFF. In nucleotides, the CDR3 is TGCGCCAGCAGCTTCTCGGACAGCGGGATCGATGAGGCAACTAATGAAAAACTGTTTTTT.

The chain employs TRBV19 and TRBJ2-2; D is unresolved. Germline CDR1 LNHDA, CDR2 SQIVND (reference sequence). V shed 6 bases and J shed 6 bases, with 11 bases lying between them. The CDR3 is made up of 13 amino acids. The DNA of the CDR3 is TGTGCCAGTAGCAACGTCTTTCCCGGGGAGCTGTTTTTT. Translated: CASSNVFPGELFF.

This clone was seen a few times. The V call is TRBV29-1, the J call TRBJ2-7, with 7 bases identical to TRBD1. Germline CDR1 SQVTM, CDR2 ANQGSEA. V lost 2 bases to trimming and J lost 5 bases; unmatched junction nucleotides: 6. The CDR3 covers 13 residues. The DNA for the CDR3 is TGCAGCGTTGAAACAGGGACAGTCAACGAGCAGTACTTC. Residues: CSVETGTVNEQYF.

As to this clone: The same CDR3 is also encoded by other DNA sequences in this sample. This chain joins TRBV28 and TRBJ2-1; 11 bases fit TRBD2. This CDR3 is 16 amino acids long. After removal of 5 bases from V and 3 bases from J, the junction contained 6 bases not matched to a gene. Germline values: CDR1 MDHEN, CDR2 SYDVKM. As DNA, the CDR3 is TGTGCCAGCAGTACCCTCGGGACTAGCGGCTACAATGAGCAGTTCTTC. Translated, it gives CASSTLGTSGYNEQFF. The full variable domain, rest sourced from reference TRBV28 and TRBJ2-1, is DVKVTQSSRYLVKRTGEKVFLECVQDMDHENMFWYRQDPGLGLRLIYFSYDVKMKEKGDIPEGYSVSREKKERFSLILESASTNQTSMYLCASSTLGTSGYNEQFFGPGTRLTVL.

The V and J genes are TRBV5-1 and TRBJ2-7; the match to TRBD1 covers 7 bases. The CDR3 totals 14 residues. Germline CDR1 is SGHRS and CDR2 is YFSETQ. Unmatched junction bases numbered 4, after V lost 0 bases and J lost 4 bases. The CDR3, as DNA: TGCGCCAGCAGCTTGGGGGACAGAGGTTACGAGCAGTACTTC. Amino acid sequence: CASSLGDRGYEQYF.

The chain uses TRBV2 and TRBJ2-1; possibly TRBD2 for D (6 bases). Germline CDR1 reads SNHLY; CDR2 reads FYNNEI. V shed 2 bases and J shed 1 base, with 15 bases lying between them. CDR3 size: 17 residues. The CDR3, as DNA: TGTGCCAGCAGTGAATCCACAACTAGCTATTCCTACAATGAGCAGTTCTTC. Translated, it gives CASSESTTSYSYNEQFF.

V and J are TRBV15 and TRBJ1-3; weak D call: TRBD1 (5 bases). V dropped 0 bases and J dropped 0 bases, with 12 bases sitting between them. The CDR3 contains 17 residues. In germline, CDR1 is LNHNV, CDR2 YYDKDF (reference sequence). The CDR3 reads CATSREQVLFSGNTIYF. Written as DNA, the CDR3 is TGTGCCACCAGCAGAGAACAGGTTCTCTTCTCTGGAAACACCATATATTTT.

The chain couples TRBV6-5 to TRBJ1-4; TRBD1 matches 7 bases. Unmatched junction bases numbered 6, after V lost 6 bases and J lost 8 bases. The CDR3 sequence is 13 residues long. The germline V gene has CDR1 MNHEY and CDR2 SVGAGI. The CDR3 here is CASRQGRGEKLFF. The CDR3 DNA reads TGTGCCAGCAGACAGGGGCGGGGAGAAAAACTGTTTTTT.

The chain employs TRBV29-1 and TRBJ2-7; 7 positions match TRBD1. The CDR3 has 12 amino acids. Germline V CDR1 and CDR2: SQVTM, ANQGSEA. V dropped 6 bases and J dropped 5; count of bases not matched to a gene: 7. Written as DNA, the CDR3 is TGCAGCGTAGGGACAGACCTCGACGAGCAGTACTTC. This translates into CSVGTDLDEQYF.

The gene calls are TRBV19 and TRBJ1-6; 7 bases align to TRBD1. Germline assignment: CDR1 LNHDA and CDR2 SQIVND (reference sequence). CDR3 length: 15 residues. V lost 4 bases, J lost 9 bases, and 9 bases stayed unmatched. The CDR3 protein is CASSTTRQGGSPLHF. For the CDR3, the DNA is TGTGCCAGTAGTACAACAAGACAGGGAGGTTCACCCCTCCACTTT. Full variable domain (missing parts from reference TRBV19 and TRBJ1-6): DGGITQSPKYLFRKEGQNVTLSCEQNLNHDAMYWYRQDPGQGLRLIYYSQIVNDFQKGDIAEGYSVSREKKESFPLTVTSAQKNPTAFYLCASSTTRQGGSPLHFGNGTRLTVT.

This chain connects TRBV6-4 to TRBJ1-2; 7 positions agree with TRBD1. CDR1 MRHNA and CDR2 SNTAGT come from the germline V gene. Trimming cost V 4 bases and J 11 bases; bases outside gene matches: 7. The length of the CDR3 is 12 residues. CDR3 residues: CASSGGTDLYTF. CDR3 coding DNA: TGTGCCAGCAGTGGGGGGACAGACTTATACACCTTC.

Written as DNA, the CDR3 is TGTGCCAGCAGCCAATCTCGGATACCTAATTCACCCCTCCACTTT. Protein product: CASSQSRIPNSPLHF. V usage is TRBV4-2 and J usage is TRBJ1-6, with unresolved D. The CDR3 runs to 15 residues. With 2 bases removed from V and 6 bases from J, the gap between germline ends came to 11 bases. Germline assignment: CDR1 LGHNA and CDR2 YNFKEQ.

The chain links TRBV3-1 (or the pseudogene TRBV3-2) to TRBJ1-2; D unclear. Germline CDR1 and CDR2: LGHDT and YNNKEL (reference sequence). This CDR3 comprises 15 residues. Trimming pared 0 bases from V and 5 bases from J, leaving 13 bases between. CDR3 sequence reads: CASSQDQSQRYGYTF. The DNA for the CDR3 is TGTGCCAGCAGCCAAGATCAGTCCCAGAGATATGGCTACACCTTC.

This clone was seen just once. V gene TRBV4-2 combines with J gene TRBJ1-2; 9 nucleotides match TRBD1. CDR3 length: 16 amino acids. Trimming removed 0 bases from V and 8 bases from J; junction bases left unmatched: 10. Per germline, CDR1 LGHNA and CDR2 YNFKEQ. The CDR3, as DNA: TGTGCCAGCAGCCAAGAGGGGCCGGGACAGGGTTTCGGCTACACCTTC. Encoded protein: CASSQEGPGQGFGYTF.

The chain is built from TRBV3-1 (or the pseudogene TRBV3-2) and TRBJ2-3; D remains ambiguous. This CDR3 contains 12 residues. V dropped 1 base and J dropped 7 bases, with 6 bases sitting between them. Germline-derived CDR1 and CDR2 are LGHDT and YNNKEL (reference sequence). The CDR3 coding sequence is TGTGCCAGCAGCCAAGCGTCTAATACGCAGTATTTT. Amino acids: CASSQASNTQYF.

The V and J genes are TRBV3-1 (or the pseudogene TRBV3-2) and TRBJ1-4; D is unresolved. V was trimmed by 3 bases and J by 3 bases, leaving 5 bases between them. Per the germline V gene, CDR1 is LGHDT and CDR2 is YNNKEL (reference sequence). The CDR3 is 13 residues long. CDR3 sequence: CASSQAANEKLFF. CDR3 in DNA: TGTGCCAGCAGCCAGGCCGCTAATGAAAAACTGTTTTTT.

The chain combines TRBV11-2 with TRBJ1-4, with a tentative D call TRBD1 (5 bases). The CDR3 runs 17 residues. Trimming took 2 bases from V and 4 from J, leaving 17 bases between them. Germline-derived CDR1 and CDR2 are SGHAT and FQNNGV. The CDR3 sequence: CASSLTVGAGINEKLFF. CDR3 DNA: TGTGCCAGCAGCTTAACGGTCGGTGCAGGGATTAATGAAAAACTGTTTTTT.

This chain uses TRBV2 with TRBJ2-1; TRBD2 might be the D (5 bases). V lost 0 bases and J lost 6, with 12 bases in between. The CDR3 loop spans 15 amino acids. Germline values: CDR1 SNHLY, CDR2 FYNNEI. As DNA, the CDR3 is TGTGCCAGCAGTGAAGCGCGGCTAGCCTTCAATGAGCAGTTCTTC. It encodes CASSEARLAFNEQFF. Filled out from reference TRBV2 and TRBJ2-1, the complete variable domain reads EPEVTQTPSHQVTQMGQEVILRCVPISNHLYFYWYRQILGQKVEFLVSFYNNEISEKSEIFDDQFSVERPDGSNFTLKIRSTKLEDSAMYFCASSEARLAFNEQFFGPGTRLTVL.

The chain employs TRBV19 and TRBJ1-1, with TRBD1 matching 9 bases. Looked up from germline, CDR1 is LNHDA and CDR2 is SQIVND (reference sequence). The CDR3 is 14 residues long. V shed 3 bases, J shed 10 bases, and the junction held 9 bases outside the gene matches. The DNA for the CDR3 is TGTGCCAGTAGTATGGGGACAGGGTTCGGTTTAGCTTTCTTT. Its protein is CASSMGTGFGLAFF. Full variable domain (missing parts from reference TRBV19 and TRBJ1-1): DGGITQSPKYLFRKEGQNVTLSCEQNLNHDAMYWYRQDPGQGLRLIYYSQIVNDFQKGDIAEGYSVSREKKESFPLTVTSAQKNPTAFYLCASSMGTGFGLAFFGQGTRLTVV.

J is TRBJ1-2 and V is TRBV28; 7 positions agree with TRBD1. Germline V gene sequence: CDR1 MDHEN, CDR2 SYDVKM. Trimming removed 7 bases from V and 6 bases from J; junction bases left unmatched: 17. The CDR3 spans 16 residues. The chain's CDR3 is CASKLRQGVGEDGYTF. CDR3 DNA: TGTGCCAGCAAGTTACGGCAGGGGGTCGGGGAAGATGGCTACACCTTC.

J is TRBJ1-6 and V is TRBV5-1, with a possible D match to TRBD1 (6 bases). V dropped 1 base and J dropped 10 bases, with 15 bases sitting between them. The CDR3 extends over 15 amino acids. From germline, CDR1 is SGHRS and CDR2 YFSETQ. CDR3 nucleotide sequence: TGCGCCAGCAGCTTGTCTGTCCAGGGACAATCACCCCTCCACTTT. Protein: CASSLSVQGQSPLHF.

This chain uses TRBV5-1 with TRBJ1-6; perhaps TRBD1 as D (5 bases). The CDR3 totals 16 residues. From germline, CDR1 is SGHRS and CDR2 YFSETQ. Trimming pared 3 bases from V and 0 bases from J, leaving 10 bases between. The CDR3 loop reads CASSSQGSSYNSPLHF. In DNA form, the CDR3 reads TGCGCCAGCAGCTCGCAGGGAAGCTCCTATAATTCACCCCTCCACTTT. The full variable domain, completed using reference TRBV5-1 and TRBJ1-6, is KAGVTQTPRYLIKTRGQQVTLSCSPISGHRSVSWYQQTPGQGLQFLFEYFSETQRNKGNFPGRFSGRQFSNSRSEMNVSTLELGDSALYLCASSSQGSSYNSPLHFGNGTRLTVT.

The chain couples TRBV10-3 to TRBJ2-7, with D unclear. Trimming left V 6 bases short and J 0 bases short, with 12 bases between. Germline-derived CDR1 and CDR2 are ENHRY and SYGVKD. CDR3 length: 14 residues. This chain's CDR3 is CAISIIASSYEQYF. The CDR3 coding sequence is TGTGCCATCAGCATTATAGCAAGCTCCTACGAGCAGTACTTC.

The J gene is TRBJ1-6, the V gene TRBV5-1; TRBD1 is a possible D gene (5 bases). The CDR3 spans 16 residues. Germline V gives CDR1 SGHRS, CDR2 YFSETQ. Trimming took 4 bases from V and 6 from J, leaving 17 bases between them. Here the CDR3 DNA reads TGCGCCAGCAGCGCGACCCCCGGGACCCCTAATTCACCCCTCCACTTT. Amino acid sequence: CASSATPGTPNSPLHF. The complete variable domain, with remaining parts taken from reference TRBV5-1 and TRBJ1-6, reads KAGVTQTPRYLIKTRGQQVTLSCSPISGHRSVSWYQQTPGQGLQFLFEYFSETQRNKGNFPGRFSGRQFSNSRSEMNVSTLELGDSALYLCASSATPGTPNSPLHFGNGTRLTVT.

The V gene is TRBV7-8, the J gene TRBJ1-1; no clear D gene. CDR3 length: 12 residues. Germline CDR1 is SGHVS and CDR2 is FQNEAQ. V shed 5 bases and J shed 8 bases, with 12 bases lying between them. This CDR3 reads CASSPKRIEAFF. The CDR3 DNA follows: TGTGCCAGCAGCCCGAAAAGAATCGAAGCTTTCTTT.

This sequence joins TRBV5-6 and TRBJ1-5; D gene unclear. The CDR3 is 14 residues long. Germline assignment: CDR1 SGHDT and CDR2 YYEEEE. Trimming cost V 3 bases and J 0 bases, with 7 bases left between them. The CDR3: CASSSWGSNQPQHF. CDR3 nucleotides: TGTGCCAGCAGCTCGTGGGGTAGCAATCAGCCCCAGCATTTT.